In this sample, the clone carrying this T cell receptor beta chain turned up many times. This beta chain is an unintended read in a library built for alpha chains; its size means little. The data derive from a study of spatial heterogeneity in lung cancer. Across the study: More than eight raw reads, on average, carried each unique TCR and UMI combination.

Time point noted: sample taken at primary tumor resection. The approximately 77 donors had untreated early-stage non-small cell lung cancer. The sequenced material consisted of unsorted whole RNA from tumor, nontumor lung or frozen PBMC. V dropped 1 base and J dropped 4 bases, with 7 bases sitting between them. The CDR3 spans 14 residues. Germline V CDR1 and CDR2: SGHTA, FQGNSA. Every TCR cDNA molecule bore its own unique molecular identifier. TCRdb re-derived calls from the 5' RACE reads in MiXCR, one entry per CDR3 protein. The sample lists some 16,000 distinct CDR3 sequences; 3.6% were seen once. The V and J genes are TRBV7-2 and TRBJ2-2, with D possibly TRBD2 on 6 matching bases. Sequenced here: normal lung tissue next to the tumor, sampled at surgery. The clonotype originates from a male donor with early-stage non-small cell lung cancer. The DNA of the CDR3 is TGTGCCAGCAGCTTAGTGCGGGGCACCGGGGAGCTGTTTTTT. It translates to CASSLVRGTGELFF.